Listed below are T cell receptor beta chains from one sample, sequenced in a study of shared clonotypes between healthy human individuals. Sequenced by immunoSEQ multiplex PCR; TCRdb stores in-frame clones only, minus some. The sample lists about 520,000 clones; around 73% were seen once. The sample consisted of PBMCs. The receptors stem from a woman in her thirties or forties in good health. Some clones in this sample may be carry-over from other donors' samples. CDR3s include the opening cysteine and the closing phenylalanine or tryptophan. The order of the fields is J gene, clone size, D gene, V gene, CDR3 length, CDR3 DNA, CDR3 protein. A D gene is named only where the DNA matches it firmly. Clone size is stated in some rows and not others, as once, few, many or a class when expanded.

j_call: TRBJ2-1; clone_size: .; d_call: .; v_call: TRBV6-6; cdr3_length: 13; cdr3_nt: TGTGCCAGCACTGGCGCCTCCAGGGATGAGCAGTTCTTC; cdr3_aa: CASTGASRDEQFF
j_call: TRBJ2-2; clone_size: once; d_call: .; v_call: TRBV11-3; cdr3_length: 13; cdr3_nt: TGTGCCAGCAGCTCGATACATGGCGGGGAGCTGTTTTTT; cdr3_aa: CASSSIHGGELFF
j_call: TRBJ2-1; clone_size: once; d_call: TRBD2; v_call: TRBV7-2; cdr3_length: 15; cdr3_nt: TGTGCCAGCAGCTGGGCGGGCGGGGGGAATACTGAGCAGTTCTTC; cdr3_aa: CASSWAGGGNTEQFF
j_call: TRBJ2-7; clone_size: few; d_call: .; v_call: TRBV7-9; cdr3_length: 15; cdr3_nt: TGTGCCAGCAGCCAAGGACGGACTCTATCTCTCGAGCAGTACTTC; cdr3_aa: CASSQGRTLSLEQYF
j_call: TRBJ2-7; clone_size: few; d_call: .; v_call: TRBV9; cdr3_length: 13; cdr3_nt: TGTGCCAGCAGCGTAGGAGGTGGGGGGGAGCAGTACTTC; cdr3_aa: CASSVGGGGEQYF
j_call: TRBJ2-7; clone_size: .; d_call: .; v_call: TRBV19; cdr3_length: 14; cdr3_nt: TGTGCCAGTAGTCTGGGGGGGCGGGGATACGAGCAGTACTTC; cdr3_aa: CASSLGGRGYEQYF
j_call: TRBJ2-1; clone_size: .; d_call: TRBD1; v_call: TRBV9; cdr3_length: 15; cdr3_nt: TGTGCCAGCAGCGTCGGGACAGTTAACTACAATGAGCAGTTCTTC; cdr3_aa: CASSVGTVNYNEQFF
j_call: TRBJ2-1; clone_size: once; d_call: .; v_call: TRBV5-4; cdr3_length: 11; cdr3_nt: TGTGCCAGCAGCTTGAATGGTGAGCAGTTCTTC; cdr3_aa: CASSLNGEQFF
j_call: TRBJ1-3; clone_size: .; d_call: TRBD1; v_call: TRBV28; cdr3_length: 17; cdr3_nt: TGTGCCAGCTTTAGGGGACAGGGGTTCATTTACGGAAACACCATATATTTT; cdr3_aa: CASFRGQGFIYGNTIYF
j_call: TRBJ2-1; clone_size: .; d_call: .; v_call: TRBV19; cdr3_length: 14; cdr3_nt: TGTGCCACTCACGAGGCGGGAACATACAATGAGCAGTTCTTC; cdr3_aa: CATHEAGTYNEQFF
j_call: TRBJ2-5; clone_size: .; d_call: .; v_call: TRBV20-1; cdr3_length: 11; cdr3_nt: TGCAGTGCCAGTAAAGGAGAGACCCAGTACTTC; cdr3_aa: CSASKGETQYF
j_call: TRBJ2-1; clone_size: .; d_call: TRBD2; v_call: TRBV5-4; cdr3_length: 14; cdr3_nt: TGTGCCAGCAGCCCAATAGCGGGAGAGGATGAGCAGTTCTTC; cdr3_aa: CASSPIAGEDEQFF
j_call: TRBJ1-1; clone_size: .; d_call: .; v_call: TRBV18; cdr3_length: 15; cdr3_nt: TGTGCCAGCTCAGGGGTGGGGCCTGTGAACACTGAAGCTTTCTTT; cdr3_aa: CASSGVGPVNTEAFF
j_call: TRBJ2-7; clone_size: .; d_call: .; v_call: TRBV6-6; cdr3_length: 15; cdr3_nt: TGTGCCAGCAGTTACTCTGGCGGGGCTGACTACGAGCAGTACTTC; cdr3_aa: CASSYSGGADYEQYF
j_call: TRBJ2-7; clone_size: .; d_call: .; v_call: TRBV4-1; cdr3_length: 14; cdr3_nt: TGCGCCAGCAGCAAACGACTCTACACCTACGAGCAGTACTTC; cdr3_aa: CASSKRLYTYEQYF
j_call: TRBJ1-6; clone_size: .; d_call: .; v_call: TRBV30; cdr3_length: 13; cdr3_nt: TGTGCCTGGGGGGGTGGGGATGGCTCACCCCTCCACTTT; cdr3_aa: CAWGGGDGSPLHF
j_call: TRBJ2-1; clone_size: .; d_call: .; v_call: TRBV4-1; cdr3_length: 15; cdr3_nt: TGCGCCAGCAGCCAAGATCCCCGTCCAGCTCAGGAGCAGTTCTTC; cdr3_aa: CASSQDPRPAQEQFF
j_call: TRBJ2-1; clone_size: .; d_call: TRBD2; v_call: TRBV4-1; cdr3_length: 19; cdr3_nt: TGCGCCAGCAGCCGTAGGGGACTAGCGGGAGAGACCTCCTACAATGAGCAGTTCTTC; cdr3_aa: CASSRRGLAGETSYNEQFF
j_call: TRBJ1-6; clone_size: .; d_call: .; v_call: TRBV4-2; cdr3_length: 19; cdr3_nt: TGTGCCAGCAGCCAAGATGAGTCGTGGGGGAGCTCCTATAATTCACCCCTCCACTTT; cdr3_aa: CASSQDESWGSSYNSPLHF
j_call: TRBJ2-1; clone_size: .; d_call: .; v_call: TRBV15; cdr3_length: 13; cdr3_nt: TGTGCCACCAGCAGAGATAGGGGCCGCGAGCAGTTCTTC; cdr3_aa: CATSRDRGREQFF
j_call: TRBJ2-1; clone_size: .; d_call: TRBD1; v_call: TRBV5-1; cdr3_length: 15; cdr3_nt: TGCGCCAGCAGCCTAACCGGGACAGAATACAATGAGCAGTTCTTC; cdr3_aa: CASSLTGTEYNEQFF
j_call: TRBJ2-5; clone_size: .; d_call: .; v_call: TRBV15; cdr3_length: 15; cdr3_nt: TGTGCCACCAGCAGAGGAAGTAGCGGACAAGAGACCCAGTACTTC; cdr3_aa: CATSRGSSGQETQYF
j_call: TRBJ2-7; clone_size: many; d_call: TRBD1; v_call: TRBV20-1; cdr3_length: 11; cdr3_nt: TGCAGTGCTAGGACAGGGCGCGAGCAGTACTTC; cdr3_aa: CSARTGREQYF
j_call: TRBJ1-4; clone_size: once; d_call: .; v_call: TRBV5-1; cdr3_length: 18; cdr3_nt: TGCGCCAGCAGCCAGAACCGGGACAACTATGCAACTAATGAAAAACTGTTTTTT; cdr3_aa: CASSQNRDNYATNEKLFF
j_call: TRBJ1-5; clone_size: .; d_call: .; v_call: TRBV6-1; cdr3_length: 15; cdr3_nt: TGTGCCATCTGGCGGGGACTTTATAGCAATCAGCCCCAGCATTTT; cdr3_aa: CAIWRGLYSNQPQHF
j_call: TRBJ1-4; clone_size: .; d_call: .; v_call: TRBV2; cdr3_length: 14; cdr3_nt: TGTGCCAGCTCGGCGCGGCGGGACTACGAAAAACTGTTTTTT; cdr3_aa: CASSARRDYEKLFF
j_call: TRBJ1-6; clone_size: once; d_call: TRBD1; v_call: TRBV6-5; cdr3_length: 13; cdr3_nt: TGTGCCAGCAGACGACAGGGCACTTCACCCCTCCACTTT; cdr3_aa: CASRRQGTSPLHF
j_call: TRBJ1-2; clone_size: .; d_call: .; v_call: TRBV19; cdr3_length: 14; cdr3_nt: TGTGCCAGTAGTAAGTTTGGAGGGGACTATGGCTACACCTTC; cdr3_aa: CASSKFGGDYGYTF
j_call: TRBJ2-1; clone_size: .; d_call: .; v_call: TRBV5-1; cdr3_length: 15; cdr3_nt: TGCGCCAGCAGCTTAGTCTTGCGGGATAACAATGAGCAGTTCTTC; cdr3_aa: CASSLVLRDNNEQFF
j_call: TRBJ2-7; clone_size: few; d_call: .; v_call: TRBV6-6; cdr3_length: 14; cdr3_nt: TGTGCCAGCAGTATGGGGCGGGTCTCCTACGAGCAGTACTTC; cdr3_aa: CASSMGRVSYEQYF
j_call: TRBJ2-5; clone_size: .; d_call: .; v_call: TRBV4-1; cdr3_length: 16; cdr3_nt: TGCGCCAGCAGCCGAACGGCCGCCAATACTCAAGAGACCCAGTACTTC; cdr3_aa: CASSRTAANTQETQYF
j_call: TRBJ2-7; clone_size: .; d_call: .; v_call: TRBV27; cdr3_length: 15; cdr3_nt: TGTGCCAGCAGTTTCCGTGGACATACCACCTACGAGCAGTACTTC; cdr3_aa: CASSFRGHTTYEQYF
j_call: TRBJ2-3; clone_size: .; d_call: .; v_call: TRBV18; cdr3_length: 14; cdr3_nt: TGTGCCAGCTCACCGACAGCGGACACAGATACGCAGTATTTT; cdr3_aa: CASSPTADTDTQYF
j_call: TRBJ2-1; clone_size: few; d_call: TRBD2; v_call: TRBV4-1; cdr3_length: 20; cdr3_nt: TGCGCCAGCAGCCAAGATAAGAGGGCTAGCGGGAGGGCCGGCCCAAATGAGCAGTTCTTC; cdr3_aa: CASSQDKRASGRAGPNEQFF
j_call: TRBJ1-3; clone_size: .; d_call: .; v_call: TRBV5-6; cdr3_length: 11; cdr3_nt: TGTGCCAGCAGCTTGGCCCAAGGATTCACTTTT; cdr3_aa: CASSLAQGFTF
j_call: TRBJ1-1; clone_size: .; d_call: TRBD1; v_call: TRBV25-1; cdr3_length: 15; cdr3_nt: TGTGCCAGCAGTGCGTCGACAGGGGACGGGGCTGAAGCTTTCTTT; cdr3_aa: CASSASTGDGAEAFF
j_call: TRBJ2-3; clone_size: .; d_call: .; v_call: TRBV9; cdr3_length: 15; cdr3_nt: TGTGCCAGCAGCGTGGGGAGCCATAGCACAGATACGCAGTATTTT; cdr3_aa: CASSVGSHSTDTQYF
j_call: TRBJ2-5; clone_size: .; d_call: .; v_call: TRBV2; cdr3_length: 13; cdr3_nt: TGTGCCAGCAGCCAGCCCCCCCAAGAGACCCAGTACTTC; cdr3_aa: CASSQPPQETQYF